This entry lists 15 T cell receptor beta chains sequenced from one sample in a study of OX40 agonist ivuxolimab in advanced cancers. Data came from immunoSEQ multiplex PCR; TCRdb stores just in-frame clones and leaves some out. Among roughly 120,000 clones listed, 80% to 95% were seen once. The material was CD4+ or CD8+ T cells sorted from blood, obtained in a trial of the OX40 agonist ivuxolimab. The source is an adult with an advanced solid tumor such as melanoma, head and neck, liver or kidney cancer.

The chain links TRBV28 to TRBJ2-4; TRBD2 might be the D (6 bases). Trimming took 7 bases from V and 8 from J, leaving 21 bases between them. CDR1 is MDHEN and CDR2 is SYDVKM in the germline V gene. The CDR3 sequence is 15 residues long. The CDR3: CASKALGGTGDIQYF. CDR3 nucleotides: TGTGCCAGCAAGGCCCTGGGCGGGACCGGAGACATTCAGTACTTC.

The chain employs TRBV5-8 and TRBJ1-1; tentative D call: TRBD1 (5 bases). V lost 6 bases, J lost 7 bases, and 19 bases lay in between. The CDR3 contains 14 residues. Germline CDR1 reads SGHTS; CDR2 reads YDEGEE. The CDR3 is CASTMDAGRGEAFF. The CDR3 DNA sequence: TGTGCCAGCACCATGGACGCAGGGAGGGGTGAAGCTTTCTTT.

The CDR3 region is CASSPRLYSTGELFF. In DNA, the CDR3 is TGTGCCAGCAGCCCCCGCCTTTACTCCACCGGGGAGCTGTTTTTT. V gene TRBV9 combines with J gene TRBJ2-2; D ambiguous. Trimming removed 4 bases from V and 4 bases from J, with 14 bases in between. This CDR3 is built from 15 residues. Per the germline V gene, CDR1 is SGDLS and CDR2 is YYNGEE.

The V gene is TRBV15, the J gene TRBJ2-7; possibly TRBD1 for D (5 bases). The V and J ends lost 0 bases and 0 bases respectively, with 9 bases between them. The CDR3 extends over 15 amino acids. Germline V lookup: CDR1 LNHNV, CDR2 YYDKDF (reference sequence). CDR3 residues: CATSRDAGYSYEQYF. CDR3 bases: TGTGCCACCAGCAGAGATGCAGGGTACTCCTACGAGCAGTACTTC.

This chain uses TRBV5-4 with TRBJ2-1; D uncertain. Germline V gives CDR1 SGHNT, CDR2 YYREEE (reference sequence). This CDR3 has 15 amino acids. The germline V and J ends were trimmed by 0 bases and 0 bases, with 7 bases remaining between them. CDR3 region: CASSLGAYSYNEQFF. DNA of the CDR3: TGTGCCAGCAGCTTGGGCGCTTACTCCTACAATGAGCAGTTCTTC.

The CDR3 DNA reads as TGTGCCACCAGCAGAGACCCATTAGGCGGGCCTGGAAACATTCAGTACTTC. This gives the protein CATSRDPLGGPGNIQYF. The chain couples TRBV15 to TRBJ2-4, with a possible D match to TRBD2 (5 bases). The germline V gene has CDR1 LNHNV and CDR2 YYDKDF (reference sequence). Trimming took off 0 bases at V and 6 bases at J, with 18 bases between the two ends. CDR3 length equals 17 residues.

V is TRBV28 and J is TRBJ2-3, with 11 bases lining up with TRBD2. CDR3 size: 17 residues. CDR1 MDHEN and CDR2 SYDVKM come from the germline V gene. The V gene end was trimmed by 1 base and the J gene end by 4 bases; junction bases not matched to a gene: 7. CDR3 nucleotide sequence: TGTGCCAGCAGTTTATCCCTAGCGGGAGGTACCTCAGATACGCAGTATTTT. It yields the protein CASSLSLAGGTSDTQYF.

The genes are TRBV28 and TRBJ1-1; the D gene is possibly TRBD1 (6 bases). In germline, CDR1 is MDHEN, CDR2 SYDVKM. The CDR3 contains 18 residues. V lost 0 bases and J 4 bases, leaving 21 bases between the germline ends. CDR3 in DNA: TGTGCCAGCAGTTTATGGAGAGGGGGAATATGGTTGGTCACTGAAGCTTTCTTT. Its translation: CASSLWRGGIWLVTEAFF. Full variable domain (outside the CDR3, taken from reference TRBV28 and TRBJ1-1): DVKVTQSSRYLVKRTGEKVFLECVQDMDHENMFWYRQDPGLGLRLIYFSYDVKMKEKGDIPEGYSVSREKKERFSLILESASTNQTSMYLCASSLWRGGIWLVTEAFFGQGTRLTVV.

The chain recombines TRBV27 with TRBJ1-2; D perhaps matches TRBD1 (5 bases). Germline assignment: CDR1 MNHEY and CDR2 SMNVEV (reference sequence). The V and J ends lost 9 bases and 9 bases respectively, with 17 bases between them. The CDR3 runs to 12 residues. DNA for the CDR3: TGTGCCAGGCATTTTCAGGGAGGACGCTACACCTTC. It translates to CARHFQGGRYTF.

V gene TRBV9 combines with J gene TRBJ2-7; 9 bases match TRBD1. CDR1 is SGDLS, CDR2 YYNGEE, per germline. The CDR3 loop spans 14 amino acids. The trim removed 0 bases at V and 5 bases at J, leaving 3 bases unmatched. CDR3 DNA: TGTGCCAGCAGCGTAGGGACAGGGGTGGACGAGCAGTACTTC. This sequence encodes CASSVGTGVDEQYF.

The chain couples TRBV19 to TRBJ2-7, with TRBD1 identical over 9 bases. With V trimmed by 5 bases and J by 6 bases, 8 bases remained unmatched. From germline, CDR1 is LNHDA and CDR2 SQIVND (reference sequence). The CDR3 runs to 14 residues. The CDR3 loop reads CASSLRDRVSEQYF. The CDR3 DNA is TGTGCCAGTAGTCTCCGGGACAGGGTAAGCGAGCAGTACTTC.

This chain links TRBV10-3 with TRBJ2-1, with D possibly being TRBD1 (6 bases). CDR3 length equals 15 residues. Trimming shortened V by 7 bases and J by 1 base, and 14 bases separated the two germline ends. Looked up from germline, CDR1 is ENHRY and CDR2 is SYGVKD. The CDR3 here is CAIKKGDESYNEQFF. DNA for the CDR3: TGTGCCATCAAGAAGGGGGACGAGTCCTACAATGAGCAGTTCTTC.

The rearrangement joins TRBV11-2 to TRBJ1-1, with TRBD1 matching 8 bases. Germline V gene lookup returns CDR1 SGHAT and CDR2 FQNNGV. The length of the CDR3 is 15 residues. V lost 2 bases, J lost 4 bases, and 6 bases stayed unmatched. The CDR3 sequence: CASSLLTGGSTEAFF. CDR3 DNA sequence: TGTGCCAGCAGCTTACTAACAGGGGGATCCACTGAAGCTTTCTTT.

V is TRBV5-4 and J is TRBJ2-1; 9 nucleotides agree with TRBD1. The CDR3 spans 15 residues. Germline CDR1 and CDR2: SGHNT and YYREEE (reference sequence). The V gene end was trimmed by 4 bases and the J gene end by 11 bases; junction bases not matched to a gene: 13. CDR3 sequence reads: CASSLIQGAQEKQFF. As DNA, the CDR3 is TGTGCCAGCAGCCTCATACAGGGGGCGCAGGAGAAGCAGTTCTTC.

The rearrangement joins TRBV5-6 to TRBJ2-5; D possibly corresponds to TRBD1 (5 bases). V was trimmed by 0 bases and J by 5 bases, leaving 14 bases between them. Germline assignment: CDR1 SGHDT and CDR2 YYEEEE. CDR3 length: 15 amino acids. CDR3: CASSLVGVGQETQYF. CDR3 DNA: TGTGCCAGCAGCTTGGTGGGTGTGGGGCAGGAGACCCAGTACTTC. Full variable domain (remainder filled in from reference TRBV5-6 and TRBJ2-5): DAGVTQSPTHLIKTRGQQVTLRCSPKSGHDTVSWYQQALGQGPQFIFQYYEEEERQRGNFPDRFSGHQFPNYSSELNVNALLLGDSALYLCASSLVGVGQETQYFGPGTRLLVL.